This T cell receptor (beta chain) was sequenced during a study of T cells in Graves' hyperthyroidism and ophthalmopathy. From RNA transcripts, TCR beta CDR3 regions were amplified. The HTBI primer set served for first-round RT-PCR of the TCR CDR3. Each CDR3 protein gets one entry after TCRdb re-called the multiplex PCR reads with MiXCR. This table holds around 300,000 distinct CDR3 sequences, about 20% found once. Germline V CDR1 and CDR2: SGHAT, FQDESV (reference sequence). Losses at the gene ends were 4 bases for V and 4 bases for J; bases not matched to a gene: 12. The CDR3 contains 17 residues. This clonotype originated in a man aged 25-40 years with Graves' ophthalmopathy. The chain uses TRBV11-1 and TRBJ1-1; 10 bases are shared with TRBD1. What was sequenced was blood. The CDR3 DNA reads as TGTGCCAGCAGCTCCAGGAGACAGGGGGCAGGAGGCACTGAAGCTTTCTTT. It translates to CASSSRRQGAGGTEAFF.